The next 4 T cell receptor beta chains were all read from a single sample in a study of cytomegalovirus exposure and HLA in healthy donors. The PCR ran on 60 Vbeta and 13 Jbeta primers. TCRdb's table, derived via immunoSEQ multiplex PCR, lists solely in-frame clones and lacks some. The sample includes 45,000 or so clones. Sample: PBMCs. These receptors were obtained from a male donor in good health and CMV-seronegative.

The chain joins TRBV19 to TRBJ2-4; D might be TRBD1 (7 bases). The ends were cut back, 4 bases at V and 4 bases at J, with 11 bases in the middle. This CDR3 is 14 amino acids long. Germline assignment: CDR1 LNHDA and CDR2 SQIVND (reference sequence). The DNA for the CDR3 is TGTGCCAGTAGTAGACAGGGAGGTAAAAACATTCAGTACTTC. It specifies CASSRQGGKNIQYF.

This rearrangement joins TRBV5-1 to TRBJ2-3; D remains unclear. The germline V gene encodes CDR1 SGHRS and CDR2 YFSETQ. This CDR3 region has 12 residues. Trimming left V 0 bases short and J 4 bases short, with 3 bases between. The CDR3, as DNA: TGCGCCAGCAGCTTGGACTCAGATACGCAGTATTTT. As protein: CASSLDSDTQYF.

The rearrangement joins TRBV19 to TRBJ2-5; 10 bases fit TRBD2. The CDR3 has 16 amino acids. Germline V gene lookup returns CDR1 LNHDA and CDR2 SQIVND (reference sequence). The V and J ends lost 4 bases and 5 bases, in that order; junction bases with no gene match: 10. The CDR3 coding sequence is TGTGCCAGTAGTACTACAGCGGGGGGGCGTAGGGAGACCCAGTACTTC. The encoded protein is CASSTTAGGRRETQYF.

The chain uses TRBV30 and TRBJ1-6; 7 bases are a match to TRBD1. V lost 0 bases and J lost 9; bases outside the gene matches: 5. The germline CDR1 and CDR2 sequences are GTSNPN and SVGIG (reference sequence). The CDR3 spans 14 residues. CDR3 in DNA: TGTGCCTGGAGTGTCGACAGGGTTGGTTCACCCCTCCACTTT. It codes for CAWSVDRVGSPLHF.